This T cell receptor beta chain was profiled in a study of technical replicates of blood from a few donors. This CDR3 region has 16 residues. Trimming took 3 bases from V and 7 from J; bases not matched to a gene: 9. CDR1 and CDR2 (germline): SGHTA, FQGNSA. Profiled with immunoSEQ multiplex PCR; TCRdb holds only in-frame clones, not every one. The sample lists around 84,000 clones, roughly 98% occurring once. Material: T cells isolated from PBMCs. V gene TRBV7-2 combines with J gene TRBJ2-3; 11 bases line up with TRBD2. This clonotype was sampled from a human donor in good health. As DNA, the CDR3 is TGTGCCAGCAGCTTGTATCCCGGGACTAGCGGCTATACGCAGTATTTT. Translating it yields CASSLYPGTSGYTQYF.